This T cell receptor (beta chain) was observed in a study of early T cells in non-severe SARS-CoV-2 infection. On the study more broadly: Bulk RNA from unsorted whole blood was sequenced; chains were unpaired. Study-level points and caveats: Matching results from VDJdb favored anti-spike CD8 responses, leaving private and CD4 specificities undetected.

With respect to this clonotype: What it binds is unknown.

Researchers attached unique molecular identifiers to individual cDNA molecules. TCRdb processed the 5' RACE reads anew with MiXCR; each CDR3 protein has one entry. The repertoire holds around 46,000 distinct CDR3 sequences, with roughly 10% as singletons. Germline values: CDR1 DFQATT, CDR2 SNEGSKA (reference sequence). The CDR3 is 15 residues long. V shed 0 bases and J 5 bases; nucleotides not matched to a gene: 2. The clonotype comes from an adult who was a healthcare worker with PCR-confirmed SARS-CoV-2 infection or an uninfected control (not recorded which). The sequencing input was whole blood. V and J are TRBV20-1 and TRBJ2-3; 13 bases match TRBD2. CDR3 coding DNA: TGCAGTGCTAGAGATCGGACTAGCGGGAGAGATACGCAGTATTTT. Protein product: CSARDRTSGRDTQYF.